Included here is one T cell receptor beta chain sequence, with context. As yet, its antigen is unknown. This entry belongs to a study of early T cells in non-severe SARS-CoV-2 infection. In the study overall: Sequencing of bulk RNA from unsorted whole blood was done, without chain pairing.

Whole-study findings and limits: Matches to VDJdb favored anti-spike CD8 responses and missed private and CD4 specificities.

V shed 1 base and J shed 7 bases, with 14 bases lying between them. Germline V gene sequence: CDR1 SGHTA, CDR2 FQGNSA. This CDR3 contains 16 residues. Individual cDNA molecules were tagged with unique molecular identifiers, the study reported. Via MiXCR, TCRdb re-called the 5' RACE reads, giving one row per CDR3 protein. The sample includes 75,000 to 80,000 distinct CDR3 sequences, approximately 10% of them seen just once. The chain is built from TRBV7-2 and TRBJ1-6; possibly TRBD1 for D (5 bases). The sequenced sample was whole blood, obtained at baseline. This TCR was sampled from an adult who was a healthcare worker with PCR-confirmed SARS-CoV-2 infection or an uninfected control (not recorded which). The CDR3 sequence: CASSLVPTGENSPLHF. CDR3 nucleotide sequence: TGTGCCAGCAGCTTAGTCCCGACGGGGGAGAATTCACCCCTCCACTTT.